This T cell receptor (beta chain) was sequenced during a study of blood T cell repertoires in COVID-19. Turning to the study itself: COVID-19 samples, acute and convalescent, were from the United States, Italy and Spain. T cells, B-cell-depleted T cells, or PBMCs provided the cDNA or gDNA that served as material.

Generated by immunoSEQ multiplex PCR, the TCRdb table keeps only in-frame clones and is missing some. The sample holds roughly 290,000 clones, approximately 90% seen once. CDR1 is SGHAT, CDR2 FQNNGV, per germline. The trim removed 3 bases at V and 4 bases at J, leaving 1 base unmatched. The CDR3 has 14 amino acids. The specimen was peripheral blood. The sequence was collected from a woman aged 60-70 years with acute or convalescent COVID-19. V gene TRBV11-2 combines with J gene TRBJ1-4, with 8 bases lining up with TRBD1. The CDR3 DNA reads TGTGCCAGCAGCTTCAGGGGGCGTAATGAAAAACTGTTTTTT. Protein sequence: CASSFRGRNEKLFF.